This passage covers 5 T cell receptor beta chains from one sample sequenced in a study of Ad26.COV2.S vaccination and SARS-CoV-2 variants. Specified treatment: roughly 20 received Ad26.COV2.S at low or high dose, single or two shots; roughly five received placebo; per-sample allocation not given. It was on day 63 after the first vaccine or placebo injection that samples were taken. The protocol was immunoSEQ multiplex PCR, while the TCRdb copy is restricted to in-frame clones and leaves out a portion. Here the sample spans roughly 300,000 clones, 88% being singletons. Specimen: peripheral blood, collected in a trial of Ad26.COV2.S vaccine versus placebo. The receptors were sampled from a person aged 18-60 years who received the Ad26.COV2.S COVID-19 vaccine or a placebo.

This sequence joins TRBV7-9 and TRBJ1-1, with D tentatively TRBD1 (6 bases). Germline lookup yields CDR1 SEHNR and CDR2 FQNEAQ (reference sequence). The CDR3 is 14 residues long. Trimming removed 1 base at V and 8 bases at J, with 14 bases between. CDR3 sequence: CASSLGWLGAEAFF. CDR3 DNA sequence: TGTGCCAGCAGCTTAGGCTGGTTGGGGGCGGAAGCTTTCTTT. The full variable domain, with the rest looked up from reference TRBV7-9 and TRBJ1-1, is DTGVSQNPRHKITKRGQNVTFRCDPISEHNRLYWYRQTLGQGPEFLTYFQNEAQLEKSRLLSDRFSAERPKGSFSTLEIQRTEQGDSAMYLCASSLGWLGAEAFFGQGTRLTVV.

V and J are TRBV7-2 and TRBJ1-1; D uncertain. CDR1 and CDR2 from the germline V gene are SGHTA and FQGNSA. V gave up 5 bases and J gave up 0 bases, with 13 bases separating them. CDR3 length equals 15 residues. CDR3 DNA sequence: TGTGCCAGCAGCCCCCAGCCCATTGTGAACACTGAAGCTTTCTTT. Its translation: CASSPQPIVNTEAFF.

The chain combines TRBV28 with TRBJ1-2, with a weak D call TRBD1 (6 bases). The CDR3 contains 12 residues. Per germline, CDR1 MDHEN and CDR2 SYDVKM. V lost 11 bases and J lost 3, with 13 bases in between. This CDR3 reads CAVHREDYGYTF. DNA for the CDR3: TGTGCCGTGCACAGGGAGGACTATGGCTACACCTTC.

This clone was counted between two and nine times. The genes are TRBV4-2 and TRBJ2-7, with D possibly TRBD1 on 6 matching bases. This CDR3 is 15 amino acids long. The germline V and J ends were trimmed by 4 bases and 0 bases, with 13 bases remaining between them. Germline CDR1 reads LGHNA; CDR2 reads YNFKEQ. Here the CDR3 DNA reads TGTGCCAGCAGCCCCGGGCAGGGGAGCTCCTACGAGCAGTACTTC. This encodes CASSPGQGSSYEQYF.

The chain is built from TRBV7-9 and TRBJ2-5; D is undetermined. V lost 0 bases, J lost 1 base, and 6 bases lay in between. Germline CDR1 and CDR2: SEHNR and FQNEAQ (reference sequence). There are 14 residues in the CDR3. As DNA, the CDR3 is TGTGCCAGCAGCTTAGCACCTAGCCAAGAGACCCAGTACTTC. Its protein product is CASSLAPSQETQYF.